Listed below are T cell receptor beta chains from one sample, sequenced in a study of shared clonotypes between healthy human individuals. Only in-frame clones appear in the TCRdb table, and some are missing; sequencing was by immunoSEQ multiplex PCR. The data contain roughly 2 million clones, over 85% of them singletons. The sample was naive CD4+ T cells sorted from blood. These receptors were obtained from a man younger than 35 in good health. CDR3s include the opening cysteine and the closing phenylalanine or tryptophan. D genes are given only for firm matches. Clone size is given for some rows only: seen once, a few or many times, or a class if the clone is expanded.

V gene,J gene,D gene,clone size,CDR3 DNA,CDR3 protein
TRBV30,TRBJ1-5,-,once,TGTGCCTGGAGTACTGACTATCAGCCCCAGCATTTT,CAWSTDYQPQHF
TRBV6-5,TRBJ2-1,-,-,TGTGCCAGCAGTTACTCGAAGGCAGGGGCGGGTGAGCAGTTCTTC,CASSYSKAGAGEQFF
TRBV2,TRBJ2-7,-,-,TGTGCCAGCAAGGGCAAGGATAAGTCCTACGAGCAGTACTTC,CASKGKDKSYEQYF
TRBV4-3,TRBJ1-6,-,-,TGCGCCAGCAGCCAAGAAAGGGGAGTTTCACCCCTCCACTTT,CASSQERGVSPLHF
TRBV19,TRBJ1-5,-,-,TGTGCCAGTAACCCAGACAGAGGGCAGCCCCAGCATTTT,CASNPDRGQPQHF
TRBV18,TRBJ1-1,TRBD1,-,TGTGCCAGCTCACTTCATGGGACAGAGAACACTGAAGCTTTCTTT,CASSLHGTENTEAFF
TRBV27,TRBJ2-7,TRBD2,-,TGTGCCAGCAGGGTAGCGGGAGGGTACTCACCCTACGAGCAGTACTTC,CASRVAGGYSPYEQYF
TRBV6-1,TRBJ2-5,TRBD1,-,TGTGCCAGCAGCAATGACAGGGTAATCCAAGAGACCCAGTACTTC,CASSNDRVIQETQYF
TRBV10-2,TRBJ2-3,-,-,TGCGCCAGCAGTGAGATGGGGGCGGCCCCCCCCACGGGTACGCAGTATTTT,CASSEMGAAPPTGTQYF
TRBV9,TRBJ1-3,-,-,TGTGCCAGCAGCCCCCAGGGGATGGCCGGAAACACCATATATTTT,CASSPQGMAGNTIYF
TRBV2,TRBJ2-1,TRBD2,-,TGTGCCAGCCAAAGGGCGGGAGGTAACAATGAGCAGTTCTTC,CASQRAGGNNEQFF
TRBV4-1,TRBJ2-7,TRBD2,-,TGCGCCAGCAGCCAAGTAGTTAGCGGGGGGGCGTATCTCACGTACGAGCAGTACTTC,CASSQVVSGGAYLTYEQYF
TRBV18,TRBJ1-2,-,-,TGTGCCAGCTCAGAAACAGAGAACTATGGCTACACCTTC,CASSETENYGYTF
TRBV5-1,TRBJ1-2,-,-,TGCGCCAGCAGCTTGGAAGCAGGGGCGGGAGGCTACACCTTC,CASSLEAGAGGYTF
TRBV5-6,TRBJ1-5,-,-,TGTGCCAGCAGCTTGCGTGACAGTAGCAATCAGCCCCAGCATTTT,CASSLRDSSNQPQHF
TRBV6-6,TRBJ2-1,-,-,TGTGCCAGCAGGGCCGGCTCCTACAATGAGCAGTTCTTC,CASRAGSYNEQFF
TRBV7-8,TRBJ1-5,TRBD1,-,TGTGCCAGCAGCCGCCGATGGGACAGGGGGGAGCAGCCCCAGCATTTT,CASSRRWDRGEQPQHF
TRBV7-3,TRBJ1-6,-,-,TGTGCCAGCAGCCCGCGGAACCCGGGCTCCTATAATTCACCCCTCCACTTT,CASSPRNPGSYNSPLHF
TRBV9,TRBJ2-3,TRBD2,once,TGTGCCAGCAGCGTAGTCCCTACACTAGCGGGAAGGGCAGATACGCAGTATTTT,CASSVVPTLAGRADTQYF
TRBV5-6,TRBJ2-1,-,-,TGTGCCAGCAGTAATGGGCCAGGACCTTGGAACGCCAATGAGCAGTTCTTC,CASSNGPGPWNANEQFF
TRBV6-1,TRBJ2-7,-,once,TGTGCCAGCAGTGCCGGGCCGAACTACGAGCAGTACTTC,CASSAGPNYEQYF
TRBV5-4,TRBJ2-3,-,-,TGTGCCAGCAGCCCGGGGACAACCCAGGATACGCAGTATTTT,CASSPGTTQDTQYF
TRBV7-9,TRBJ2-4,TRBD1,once,TGTGCCAGCAGCGCCCCTCCATTGGGGGACAGGGGGCCCAAAAACATTCAGTACTTC,CASSAPPLGDRGPKNIQYF
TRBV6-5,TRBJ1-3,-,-,TGTGCCAGCAGTTACTCCAAGGGCAGAACAGGAAACACCATATATTTT,CASSYSKGRTGNTIYF
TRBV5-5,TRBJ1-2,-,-,TGTGCCAGCAGCGGAGGACAGAGCCGAGTTGGCTACACCTTC,CASSGGQSRVGYTF